A single sample is the source of the 12 T cell receptor beta chains below, sequenced in a study of cytomegalovirus exposure and HLA in healthy donors. The PCR contained 60 Vbeta and 13 Jbeta primers. Assay used: immunoSEQ multiplex PCR; TCRdb lists only in-frame clones, some missing. The sample has just under 250,000 clones, around 76% seen once; the top ten hold 4.5% to 6%. The sample consisted of PBMCs. The receptors were gathered from a woman aged 40 to 55 in good health and CMV-seropositive.

V usage is TRBV13 and J usage is TRBJ1-4; D perhaps matches TRBD1 (6 bases). Germline V gives CDR1 PRHDT, CDR2 FYEKMQ (reference sequence). V lost 0 bases and J 6 bases, leaving 14 bases between the germline ends. The CDR3 extends over 16 amino acids. The CDR3 spells CASSLGLGGVYEKLFF. The DNA for the CDR3 is TGTGCCAGCAGCTTAGGTCTAGGGGGGGTATATGAAAAACTGTTTTTT.

V and J are TRBV7-8 and TRBJ2-1; 14 positions agree with TRBD2. CDR1 and CDR2 from the germline V gene are SGHVS and FQNEAQ. This CDR3 has 14 amino acids. V lost 5 bases and J lost 9; bases outside the gene matches: 3. The CDR3 DNA sequence: TGTGCCAGCAGCGAAGGACTAGCGGGAGGTGAGCAGTTCTTC. Translating gives CASSEGLAGGEQFF.

This clone was recorded once. The J gene is TRBJ2-7, the V gene TRBV6-5, with D unclear. V was shortened by 6 bases and J by 3 bases, with 15 bases between the two germline ends. This CDR3 has 14 amino acids. Germline CDR1 is MNHEY and CDR2 is SVGAGI. CDR3 residues: CASRSRFSGYEQYF. In DNA, the CDR3 is TGTGCCAGCAGATCCCGATTTTCGGGCTACGAGCAGTACTTC.

The V and J genes are TRBV27 and TRBJ2-1, with D perhaps matching TRBD1 (7 bases). Trimming shortened V by 7 bases and J by 10 bases, and 17 bases separated the two germline ends. The CDR3 sequence is 13 residues long. Germline-derived CDR1 and CDR2 are MNHEY and SMNVEV (reference sequence). The CDR3 here is CASTPGGGGEQFF. The CDR3 DNA is TGTGCCAGCACCCCAGGGGGAGGAGGAGAGCAGTTCTTC.

The rearrangement joins TRBV23-1 to TRBJ2-7; the match to TRBD1 covers 7 bases. TRBV23-1 falls under the ORF class, with uncertain function. CDR3 length: 18 amino acids. With V trimmed by 4 bases and J by 1 base, 16 bases remained unmatched. CDR3: CASSPTLKSGTASYEQYF. CDR3 coding DNA: TGCGCCAGCAGTCCAACCCTAAAGTCCGGGACAGCTTCCTACGAGCAGTACTTC.

The chain is built from TRBV27 and TRBJ2-7; 9 nucleotides align to TRBD2. The CDR3 consists of 15 residues. CDR1 is MNHEY, CDR2 SMNVEV, per germline (reference sequence). V lost 6 bases and J lost 3; bases outside the gene matches: 9. The CDR3 coding sequence is TGTGCCAGCAGGTTTAGCGGGGGAAGGCTCTACGAGCAGTACTTC. It codes for CASRFSGGRLYEQYF.

The gene calls are TRBV6-1 and TRBJ1-5; D uncertain. The CDR3 sequence is 16 residues long. The V end lost 3 bases, the J end lost 0 bases, and 12 bases lay between the germline ends. Germline loops: CDR1 MNHNS, CDR2 SASEGT. The CDR3 loop is CASSDSLRYSNQPQHF. Written as DNA, the CDR3 is TGTGCCAGCAGTGACAGTTTACGTTATAGCAATCAGCCCCAGCATTTT.

This rearrangement joins TRBV7-9 to TRBJ2-2; D remains unclear. Trimming left V 2 bases short and J 4 bases short, with 11 bases between. Germline-derived CDR1 and CDR2 are SEHNR and FQNEAQ (reference sequence). The CDR3 length is 15 residues. The CDR3 DNA follows: TGTGCCAGCAGCTTAACTCCGGGTGTCACCGGGGAGCTGTTTTTT. This gives the protein CASSLTPGVTGELFF.

The chain employs TRBV5-1 and TRBJ1-4; TRBD1 matches 8 bases. Germline V lookup: CDR1 SGHRS, CDR2 YFSETQ. V lost 4 bases to trimming and J lost 2 bases; unmatched junction nucleotides: 7. This CDR3 has 16 amino acids. The CDR3 is CASSPAGDRTNEKLFF. CDR3 in DNA: TGCGCCAGCAGCCCCGCCGGGGACAGGACTAATGAAAAACTGTTTTTT.

In its sample, this clone was seen once. The chain couples TRBV19 to TRBJ2-6; D gene uncertain. Trimming stripped 5 bases from V and 0 bases from J, with 8 bases between. The CDR3 is 15 residues long. CDR1 and CDR2 (germline): LNHDA, SQIVND (reference sequence). The CDR3 region has the DNA TGTGCCAGTAGTCCCGTGAGCTCTGGGGCCAACGTCCTGACTTTC. Translated: CASSPVSSGANVLTF.

The chain recombines TRBV10-3 with TRBJ1-2; 8 bases map to TRBD1. CDR1 ENHRY and CDR2 SYGVKD come from the germline V gene. J gave up 2 bases and V 7 bases, and 3 bases lay outside the gene matches. The CDR3 sequence is 13 residues long. CDR3: CAINAGGNYGYTF. CDR3 DNA: TGTGCCATCAATGCAGGGGGCAACTATGGCTACACCTTC.

This chain joins TRBV9 and TRBJ2-7; D is perhaps TRBD2 (6 bases). V dropped 0 bases and J dropped 9 bases, with 13 bases sitting between them. The germline CDR1 and CDR2 sequences are SGDLS and YYNGEE. This CDR3 is 13 amino acids long. The CDR3 loop is CASSVDQGGVQYF. The CDR3 region has the DNA TGTGCCAGCAGCGTAGACCAGGGAGGAGTGCAGTACTTC.